This T cell receptor (beta chain) was found in a study of identical twins. Germline loops: CDR1 MNHEY, CDR2 SMNVEV (reference sequence). Trimming left V 4 bases short and J 11 bases short, with 17 bases between. The CDR3 runs to 13 residues. One entry per CDR3 protein, called by TCRdb with MiXCR from the 5' RACE reads. The sample holds about 890,000 distinct CDR3 sequences, 12% seen once. These same records also appear under a second study, on yellow fever vaccine responses in identical twins.

Sequenced material: PBMCs. The J gene is TRBJ1-1, the V gene TRBV27; possibly TRBD1 for D (5 bases). The sequence was collected from a woman between 18 and 30 years old in good health. In DNA, the CDR3 is TGTGCCAGCAGTTCGTGGGGGTCCTTTGTTGCTTTCTTT. This sequence encodes CASSSWGSFVAFF.